The text below deals with one T cell receptor beta chain. No antigen is known for it. The repertoire was sequenced with immunoSEQ multiplex PCR; TCRdb's copy has only in-frame clones and lacks some. This sample contains 150,000 or so clones. The sample comes from a study of T cell responses to AZD1222 COVID-19 vaccine. Study outcomes and limitations: Spike was spanned by vaccine-associated CD4 TCRs, with dominance at 160-218 and 743-854. The study reported that nearly half of spike-specific TCRs target unmutated variant regions. Recipients of AZD1222 seropositive at baseline numbered only 5 to 7.

Germline CDR1 is SEHNR and CDR2 is FQNEAQ (reference sequence). CDR3 length: 11 amino acids. The ends were cut back, 11 bases at V and 12 bases at J, with 17 bases in the middle. V is TRBV7-9 and J is TRBJ2-1; weak D call: TRBD1 (7 bases). This clonotype was sampled from an adult in good health. Sequencing was carried out using peripheral blood. In DNA form, the CDR3 reads TGTGCCTTCACTTCCCAGGGGGGGCAGTTCTTC. Translated, it gives CAFTSQGGQFF.